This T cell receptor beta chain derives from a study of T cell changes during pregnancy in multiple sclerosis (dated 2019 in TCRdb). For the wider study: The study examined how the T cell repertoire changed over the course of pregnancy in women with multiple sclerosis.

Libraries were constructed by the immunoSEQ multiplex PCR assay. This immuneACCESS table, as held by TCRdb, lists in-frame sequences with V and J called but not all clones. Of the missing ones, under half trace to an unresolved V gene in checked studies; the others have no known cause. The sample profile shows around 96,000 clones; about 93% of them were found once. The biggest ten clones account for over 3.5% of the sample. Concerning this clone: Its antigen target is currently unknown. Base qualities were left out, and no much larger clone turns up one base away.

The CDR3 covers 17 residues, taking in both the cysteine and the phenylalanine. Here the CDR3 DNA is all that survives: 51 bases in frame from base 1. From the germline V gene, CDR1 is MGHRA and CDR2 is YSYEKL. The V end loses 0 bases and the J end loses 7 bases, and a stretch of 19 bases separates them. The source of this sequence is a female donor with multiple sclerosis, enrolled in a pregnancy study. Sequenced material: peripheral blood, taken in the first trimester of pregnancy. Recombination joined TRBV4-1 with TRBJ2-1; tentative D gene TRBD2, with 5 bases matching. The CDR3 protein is CASSQESPVASGNEQFF. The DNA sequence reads TGCGCCAGCAGCCAAGAATCCCCCGTGGCCTCGGGGAATGAGCAGTTCTTC.